This T cell receptor (beta chain) was captured by sequencing in a study of early T cells in non-severe SARS-CoV-2 infection. General study findings and limits: Matching results from VDJdb favored anti-spike CD8 responses, leaving private and CD4 specificities undetected.

Unique molecular identifiers were added to individual cDNA molecules. TCRdb analysed the 5' RACE reads with MiXCR anew, one entry per CDR3 protein. The sample lists fewer than 85,000 distinct CDR3 sequences, around an eighth occurring once. This clonotype was observed at least ten times. Its antigen is not identified. This TCR came from an adult who was a healthcare worker with PCR-confirmed SARS-CoV-2 infection or an uninfected control (not recorded which). Input material: whole blood.

CDR3: CASSFRSTGELFF. The CDR3 DNA reads TGTGCCAGCAGCTTCCGAAGCACCGGGGAGCTGTTTTTT. The J gene is TRBJ2-2, the V gene TRBV7-6; D remains ambiguous. CDR1 SGHVS and CDR2 FNYEAQ come from the germline V gene. Trimming removed 3 bases from V and 4 bases from J, with 6 bases in between. The CDR3 has 13 amino acids.